This passage covers 14 T cell receptor beta chains from one sample sequenced in a study of T cell clonality in common variable immunodeficiency. Assay used: immunoSEQ multiplex PCR; TCRdb lists only in-frame clones, some missing. The sample has around 81,000 clones, none seen only once. The specimen sequenced was peripheral blood mononuclear cells. The receptors shown here come from a person aged 18-69 years in good health.

This clone occurred many times. Sequencing ends 3 residues short of the CDR3 end; the germline J gene provides the rest. V and J are TRBV5-6 and TRBJ2-7; TRBD1 matches at 7 bases. The CDR3 is 14 residues long. Trimming cost V 2 bases and J 4 bases; bases outside gene matches: 6. CDR1 is SGHDT and CDR2 is YYEEEE in the germline V gene. The CDR3 DNA, read in part, is TGTGCCAGCAGCTTATTAGGGGGCGCGTACGAG. Amino acids: CASSLLGGAYE. In full, the CDR3 is CASSLLGGAYEQYF.

There are a few counts of this clone. With the read ending 3 residues before the CDR3 end, the germline J gene is used to fill in that end. This rearrangement joins TRBV7-8 to TRBJ2-7; 8 bases match TRBD2. The germline gives CDR1 SGHVS, CDR2 FQNEAQ. V was pared by 4 bases and J by 0 bases, with 8 bases of the junction left unmatched. The CDR3 totals 16 residues. The sequenced part of the CDR3 DNA is TGTGCCAGCAGCTCGAAGACTAGCGCATCCTCCTACGAG. Protein: CASSSKTSASSYE. The complete CDR3 protein is CASSSKTSASSYEQYF.

This clone was seen ten or more times. The covered CDR3 bases are TGCAGTGCGGGAGACAGTTCTTACTCCTATAATTCACCC. Its translation is CSAGDSSYSYNSP. From start to end, the CDR3 is CSAGDSSYSYNSPLHF. The gene calls are TRBV20-1 and TRBJ1-6; D may be TRBD1 (5 bases). The read stops 3 residues short of the end of the CDR3; the missing end is completed from the germline J gene. The V end was cut by 6 bases, the J end by 0 bases, with 15 bases between. The CDR3 length is 16 residues. CDR1 is DFQATT, CDR2 SNEGSKA, per germline (reference sequence).

This clone appeared many times. The observed sequence ends 3 residues before the CDR3 terminus, with the missing tail filled in from the germline J gene. The chain is built from TRBV5-5 and TRBJ2-7; D is perhaps TRBD1 (7 bases). Germline V gene lookup returns CDR1 SGHKS and CDR2 YYEKEE (reference sequence). Trimming took 0 bases from V and 0 from J, leaving 10 bases between them. There are 15 residues in the CDR3. Here the CDR3 reads CASSLAGGNSYEQYF. Partial CDR3 DNA: TGTGCCAGCAGCTTGGCAGGGGGGAACTCCTACGAG. Combining the CDR3 with reference TRBV5-5 and TRBJ2-7 gives the whole variable domain DAGVTQSPTHLIKTRGQQVTLRCSPISGHKSVSWYQQVLGQGPQFIFQYYEKEERGRGNFPDRFSARQFPNYSSELNVNALLLGDSALYLCASSLAGGNSYEQYFGPGTRLTVT.

This clone was seen at least ten times. Coverage ceases 3 residues before the CDR3 finishes, and the germline J gene fills in the end. The rearrangement joins TRBV5-4 to TRBJ1-1; D not certain. Germline loops: CDR1 SGHNT, CDR2 YYREEE (reference sequence). This CDR3 spans 13 amino acids. The germline V and J ends were trimmed by 4 bases and 0 bases, with 7 bases remaining between them. The part of the CDR3 DNA that was read is TGTGCCAGCAGCACTATGGTGAACACTGAA. Protein: CASSTMVNTE. Given in full, the CDR3 is CASSTMVNTEAFF.

This clone was detected a few times. This is likely an artifact of a read error, given a far larger clone one base away. The CDR3 is cut off 3 residues early in the read; its end comes from the germline J gene. This sample includes further DNA sequences coding for the same CDR3. This chain connects TRBV19 to TRBJ2-2, with D possibly matching TRBD2 (5 bases). Germline V lookup: CDR1 LNHDA, CDR2 SQIVND (reference sequence). Trimming left V 5 bases short and J 5 bases short, with 6 bases between. The CDR3 contains 12 residues. The CDR3 loop reads CASSLATGELFF. The sequenced CDR3 bases are TGTGCCAGTAGTTTAGCGACCGGGGAG.

This clone was counted at least ten times. An end of the junction does not agree with germline; a read error may underlie this. The CDR3 is cut off 3 residues early in the read; its end comes from the germline J gene. The chain couples TRBV7-7 to TRBJ2-3, with TRBD1 as a possible D gene (5 bases). The CDR3 is 15 amino acids. CDR1 is SSHAT and CDR2 is FNYEAQ in the germline V gene (reference sequence). CDR3 amino acids: CASSLGAVSTDTQYF. The part of the CDR3 DNA that was read is TGTGCTAGCAGCTTAGGGGCTGTTAGCACAGATACG.

This clone has a count of ten or more. The read halts 3 residues ahead of the CDR3 end, with the missing end drawn from the germline J gene. V gene TRBV12-3 or TRBV12-4 combines with J gene TRBJ2-3; D unclear. V dropped 3 bases and J dropped 0 bases, with 4 bases sitting between them. The CDR3 runs 13 residues. Incomplete CDR3 DNA: TGTGCCAGCAGTTTCGGGAGCACAGATACG. It is translated as CASSFGSTDT. In full, the CDR3 reads CASSFGSTDTQYF.

This clone has at least ten counts. The missing CDR3 end, 3 residues past where the read stops, is filled in from the germline J gene. The rearrangement uses TRBV7-2 and TRBJ1-3; tentatively, D is TRBD1 (6 bases). V was clipped by 4 bases and J by 0 bases, with 10 bases between them. CDR3 length: 15 amino acids. The germline V gene encodes CDR1 SGHTA and CDR2 FQGNSA. The CDR3 here is CASSYRTVSGNTIYF. The covered CDR3 bases are TGTGCCAGCAGCTACCGGACAGTCTCTGGAAACACC.

This clone came up many times. The read comes to an end 3 residues before the CDR3 does, leaving the germline J gene to fill in the end. The chain recombines TRBV6-2 or TRBV6-3 with TRBJ2-3; 8 positions match TRBD2. The germline V gene has CDR1 MNHEY and CDR2 SVGEGT. The CDR3 has 13 amino acids. V shed 9 bases and J 2 bases; nucleotides not matched to a gene: 4. The CDR3 spells CARIAGNTDTQYF. Incomplete CDR3 DNA: TGTGCCAGAATAGCGGGGAACACAGATACG.

This clone was recorded many times. One end of the junction fails to match germline, which may point to a read error. The read terminates 3 residues before the CDR3 end, so the remaining end is supplied by the germline J gene. The V call is TRBV7-7, the J call TRBJ2-1; D not resolved. The CDR3 is 13 residues long. CDR1 and CDR2 from the germline V gene are SSHAT and FNYEAQ (reference sequence). Partial CDR3 DNA: TGTGCTAGCAGCTTAGTTGAAGGGAATGAG. Translating it yields CASSLVEGNE. The CDR3 in full is CASSLVEGNEQFF.

This clone was seen ten or more times. The CDR3 extends 3 residues past the end of the read, so its final part is completed from the germline J gene. The chain recombines TRBV10-3 with TRBJ2-7; D remains unclear. Between the trimmed V and J ends, which lost 4 bases and 3 bases, there was a span of 13 bases. CDR3 length: 14 amino acids. CDR1 and CDR2 from the germline V gene are ENHRY and SYGVKD. The CDR3 sequence: CAISGETSLYEQYF. CDR3 DNA (partial): TGTGCCATCAGTGGTGAAACTTCCCTCTACGAG.

In this sample, this clone turned up many times. The read is 3 residues too short to cover the CDR3 end, so that end is filled in from the germline J gene. The rearrangement joins TRBV11-2 to TRBJ1-4, with D possibly matching TRBD1 (5 bases). Looked up from germline, CDR1 is SGHAT and CDR2 is FQNNGV. The CDR3 covers 13 residues. Trimming stripped 1 base from V and 8 bases from J, with 8 bases between. The DNA read from the CDR3 is TGTGCCAGCAGCTTAGGGGGCGAAGAAAAA. This gives the protein CASSLGGEEK. The whole CDR3 is CASSLGGEEKLFF.

This clone was seen many times. The read terminates 3 residues before the CDR3 end, so the remaining end is supplied by the germline J gene. The chain uses TRBV20-1 and TRBJ2-5; TRBD1 agrees at 7 bases. Looked up from germline, CDR1 is DFQATT and CDR2 is SNEGSKA (reference sequence). The CDR3 is 14 amino acids. V lost 4 bases and J lost 5; bases outside the gene matches: 10. CDR3: CSANPGTAGETQYF. The sequenced CDR3 bases are TGCAGTGCTAACCCCGGGACAGCAGGGGAGACC.